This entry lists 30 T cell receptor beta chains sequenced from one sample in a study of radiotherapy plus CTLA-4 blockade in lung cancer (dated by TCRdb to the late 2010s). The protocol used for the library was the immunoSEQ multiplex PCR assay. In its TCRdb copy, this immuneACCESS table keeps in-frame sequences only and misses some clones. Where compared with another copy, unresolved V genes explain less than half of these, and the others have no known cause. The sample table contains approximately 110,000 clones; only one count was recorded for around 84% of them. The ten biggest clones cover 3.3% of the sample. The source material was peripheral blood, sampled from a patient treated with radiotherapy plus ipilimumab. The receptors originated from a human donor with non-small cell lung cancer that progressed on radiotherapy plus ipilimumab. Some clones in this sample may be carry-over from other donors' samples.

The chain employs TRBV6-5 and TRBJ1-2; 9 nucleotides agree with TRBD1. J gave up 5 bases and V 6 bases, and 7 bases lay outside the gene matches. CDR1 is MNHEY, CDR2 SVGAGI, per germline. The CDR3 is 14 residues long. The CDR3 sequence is CASRRQGVWYGYTF. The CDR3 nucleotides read TGTGCCAGCAGACGACAGGGGGTTTGGTATGGCTACACCTTC.

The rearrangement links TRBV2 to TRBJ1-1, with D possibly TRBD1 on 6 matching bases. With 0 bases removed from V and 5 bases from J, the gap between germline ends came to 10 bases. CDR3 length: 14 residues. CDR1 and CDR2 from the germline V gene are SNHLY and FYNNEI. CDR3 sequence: CASSEANRDTEAFF. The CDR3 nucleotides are TGTGCCAGCAGTGAAGCCAACAGGGATACTGAAGCTTTCTTT.

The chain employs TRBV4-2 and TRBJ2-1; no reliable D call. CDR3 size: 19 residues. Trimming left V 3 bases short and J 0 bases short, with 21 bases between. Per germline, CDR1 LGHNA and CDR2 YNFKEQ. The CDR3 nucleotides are TGTGCCAGCAGCCATCGCCCCCTTCAAGGAAGTTACTCCTACAATGAGCAGTTCTTC. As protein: CASSHRPLQGSYSYNEQFF.

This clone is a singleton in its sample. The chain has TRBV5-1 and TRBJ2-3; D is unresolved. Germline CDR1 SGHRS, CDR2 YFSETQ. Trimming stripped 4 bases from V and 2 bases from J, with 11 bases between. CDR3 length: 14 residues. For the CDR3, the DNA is TGCGCCAGCAGCAGAAGGACCACCACAGATACGCAGTATTTT. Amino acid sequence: CASSRRTTTDTQYF.

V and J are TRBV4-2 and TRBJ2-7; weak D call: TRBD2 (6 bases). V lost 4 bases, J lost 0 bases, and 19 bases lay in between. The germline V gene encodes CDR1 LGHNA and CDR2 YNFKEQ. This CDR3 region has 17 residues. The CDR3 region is CASSPISASAYSYEQYF. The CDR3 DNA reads TGTGCCAGCAGCCCCATCTCTGCTAGCGCTTACTCCTACGAGCAGTACTTC.

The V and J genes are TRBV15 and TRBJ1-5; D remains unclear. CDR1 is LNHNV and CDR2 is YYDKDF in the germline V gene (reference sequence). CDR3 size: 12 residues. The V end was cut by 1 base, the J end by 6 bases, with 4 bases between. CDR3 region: CATSRARQPQHF. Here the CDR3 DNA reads TGTGCCACCAGCAGAGCGCGTCAGCCCCAGCATTTT.

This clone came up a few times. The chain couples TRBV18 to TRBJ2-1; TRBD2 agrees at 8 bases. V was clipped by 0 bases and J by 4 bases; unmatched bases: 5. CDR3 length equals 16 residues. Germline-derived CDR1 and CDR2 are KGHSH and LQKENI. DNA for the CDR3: TGTGCCAGCTCACCACCGGGGATAGCGGGGTACAATGAGCAGTTCTTC. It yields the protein CASSPPGIAGYNEQFF.

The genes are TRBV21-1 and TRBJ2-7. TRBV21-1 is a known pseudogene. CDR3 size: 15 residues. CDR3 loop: CASSKASGRTYEQYF. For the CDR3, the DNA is TGTGCCAGCAGCAAAGCCTCGGGACGGACCTACGAGCAGTACTTC.

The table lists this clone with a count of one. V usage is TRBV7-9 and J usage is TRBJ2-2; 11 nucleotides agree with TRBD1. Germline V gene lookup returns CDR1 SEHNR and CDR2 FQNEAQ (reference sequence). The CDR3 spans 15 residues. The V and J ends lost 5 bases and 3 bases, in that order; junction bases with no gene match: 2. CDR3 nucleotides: TGTGCCAGCAGCCGGGGACAGGGGGACACCGGGGAGCTGTTTTTT. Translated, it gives CASSRGQGDTGELFF.

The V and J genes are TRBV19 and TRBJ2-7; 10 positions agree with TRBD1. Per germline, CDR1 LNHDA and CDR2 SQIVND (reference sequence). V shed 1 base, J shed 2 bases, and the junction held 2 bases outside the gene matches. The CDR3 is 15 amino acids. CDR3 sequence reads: CASSIVGTGAYEQYF. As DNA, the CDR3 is TGTGCCAGTAGTATAGTGGGGACAGGGGCCTACGAGCAGTACTTC.

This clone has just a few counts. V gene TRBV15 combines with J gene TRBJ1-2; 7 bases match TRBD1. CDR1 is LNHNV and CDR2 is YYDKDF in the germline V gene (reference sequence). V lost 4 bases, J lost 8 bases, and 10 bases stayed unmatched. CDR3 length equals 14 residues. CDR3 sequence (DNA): TGTGCCACCAGCACCCGCGACAGGGAACGCGGCTACACCTTC. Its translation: CATSTRDRERGYTF.

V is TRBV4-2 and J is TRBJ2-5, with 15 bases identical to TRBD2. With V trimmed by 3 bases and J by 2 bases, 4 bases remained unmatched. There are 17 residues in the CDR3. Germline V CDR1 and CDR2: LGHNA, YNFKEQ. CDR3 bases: TGTGCCAGCAGCCACACCGGGACTAGCGGGGGGCAAGAGACCCAGTACTTC. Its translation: CASSHTGTSGGQETQYF.

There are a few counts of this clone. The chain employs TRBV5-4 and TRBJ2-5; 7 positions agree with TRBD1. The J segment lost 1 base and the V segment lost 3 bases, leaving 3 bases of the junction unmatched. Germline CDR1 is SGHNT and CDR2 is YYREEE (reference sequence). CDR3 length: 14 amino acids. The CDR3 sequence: CASSSGQFQETQYF. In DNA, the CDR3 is TGTGCCAGCAGCTCGGGACAGTTCCAAGAGACCCAGTACTTC.

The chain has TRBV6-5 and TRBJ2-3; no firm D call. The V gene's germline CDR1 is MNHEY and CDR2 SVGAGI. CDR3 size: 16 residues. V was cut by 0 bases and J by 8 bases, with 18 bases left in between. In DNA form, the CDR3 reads TGTGCCAGCAGTTACTCTTTTGTGATGGCGTACGGTACGCAGTATTTT. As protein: CASSYSFVMAYGTQYF.

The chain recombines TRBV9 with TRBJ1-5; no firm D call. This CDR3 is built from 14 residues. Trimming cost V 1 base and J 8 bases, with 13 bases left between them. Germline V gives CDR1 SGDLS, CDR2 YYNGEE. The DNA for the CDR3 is TGTGCCAGCAGCGTATCCCATGGCGGGGAGCCCCAGCATTTT. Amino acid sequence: CASSVSHGGEPQHF.

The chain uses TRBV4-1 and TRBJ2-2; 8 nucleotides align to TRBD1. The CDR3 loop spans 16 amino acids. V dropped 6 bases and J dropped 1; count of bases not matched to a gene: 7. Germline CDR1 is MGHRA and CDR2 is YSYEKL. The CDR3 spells CASSLQGERNTGELFF. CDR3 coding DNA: TGCGCCAGCAGTCTACAGGGGGAAAGGAACACCGGGGAGCTGTTTTTT.

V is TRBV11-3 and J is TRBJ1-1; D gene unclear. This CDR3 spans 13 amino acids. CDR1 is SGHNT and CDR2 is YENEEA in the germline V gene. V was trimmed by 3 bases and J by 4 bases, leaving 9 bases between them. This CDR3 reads CASSFGASTEAFF. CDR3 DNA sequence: TGTGCCAGCAGCTTTGGAGCGAGCACTGAAGCTTTCTTT.

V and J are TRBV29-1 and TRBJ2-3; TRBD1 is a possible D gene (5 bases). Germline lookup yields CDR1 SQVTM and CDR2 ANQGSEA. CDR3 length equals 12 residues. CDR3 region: CTVTDPTDTQYF. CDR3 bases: TGCACTGTGACAGACCCCACAGATACGCAGTATTTT.

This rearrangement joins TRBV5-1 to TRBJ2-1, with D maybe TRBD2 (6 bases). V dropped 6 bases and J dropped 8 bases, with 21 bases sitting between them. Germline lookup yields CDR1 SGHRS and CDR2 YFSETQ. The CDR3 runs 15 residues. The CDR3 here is CASTRGGSGSDEQFF. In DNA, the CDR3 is TGCGCCAGCACCCGAGGAGGGTCGGGATCCGATGAGCAGTTCTTC. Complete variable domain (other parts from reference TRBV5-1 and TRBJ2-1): KAGVTQTPRYLIKTRGQQVTLSCSPISGHRSVSWYQQTPGQGLQFLFEYFSETQRNKGNFPGRFSGRQFSNSRSEMNVSTLELGDSALYLCASTRGGSGSDEQFFGPGTRLTVL.

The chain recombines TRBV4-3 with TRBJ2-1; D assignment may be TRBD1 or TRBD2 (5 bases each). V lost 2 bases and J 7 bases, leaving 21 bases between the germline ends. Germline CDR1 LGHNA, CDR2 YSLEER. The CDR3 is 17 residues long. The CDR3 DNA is TGCGCCAGCAGCCAAAGAGGCCCTACAACGGGGCCGAATGAGCAGTTCTTC. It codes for CASSQRGPTTGPNEQFF.

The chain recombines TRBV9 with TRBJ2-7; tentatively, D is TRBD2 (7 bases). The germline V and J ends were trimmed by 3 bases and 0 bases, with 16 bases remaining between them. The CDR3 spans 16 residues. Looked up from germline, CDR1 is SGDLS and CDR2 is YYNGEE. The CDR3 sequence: CASSAGGHLSSYEQYF. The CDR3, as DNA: TGTGCCAGCAGCGCGGGGGGACACCTAAGCTCCTACGAGCAGTACTTC.

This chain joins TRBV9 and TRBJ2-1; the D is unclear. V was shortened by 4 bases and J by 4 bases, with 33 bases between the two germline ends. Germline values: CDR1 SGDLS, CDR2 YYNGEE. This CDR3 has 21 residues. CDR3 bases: TGTGCCAGCAGCTGGCCCCAGGCGGTGAATTCGAAGACTCTAGGGTACAATGAGCAGTTCTTC. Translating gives CASSWPQAVNSKTLGYNEQFF.

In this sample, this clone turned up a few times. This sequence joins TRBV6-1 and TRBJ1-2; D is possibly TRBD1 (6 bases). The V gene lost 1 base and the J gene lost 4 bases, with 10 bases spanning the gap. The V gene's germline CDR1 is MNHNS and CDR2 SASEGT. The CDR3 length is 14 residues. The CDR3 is CASSEGQGTYGYTF. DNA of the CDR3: TGTGCCAGCAGTGAAGGCCAGGGGACCTATGGCTACACCTTC.

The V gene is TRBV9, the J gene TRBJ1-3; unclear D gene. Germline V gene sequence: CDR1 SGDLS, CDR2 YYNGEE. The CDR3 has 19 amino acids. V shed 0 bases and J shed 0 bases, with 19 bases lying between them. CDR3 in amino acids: CASSVEGGASFGSGNTIYF. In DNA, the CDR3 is TGTGCCAGCAGCGTAGAGGGCGGAGCATCCTTCGGCTCTGGAAACACCATATATTTT.

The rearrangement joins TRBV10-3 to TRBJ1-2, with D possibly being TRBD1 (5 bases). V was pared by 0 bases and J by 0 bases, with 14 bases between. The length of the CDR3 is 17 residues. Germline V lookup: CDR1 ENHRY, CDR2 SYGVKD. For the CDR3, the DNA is TGTGCCATCAGTGAGTCGGGAAGGCAGGGCCCTAACTATGGCTACACCTTC. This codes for CAISESGRQGPNYGYTF.

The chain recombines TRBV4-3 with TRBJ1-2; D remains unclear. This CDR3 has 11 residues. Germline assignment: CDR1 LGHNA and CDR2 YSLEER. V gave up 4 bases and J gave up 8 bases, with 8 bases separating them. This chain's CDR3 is CASSLNRGYTF. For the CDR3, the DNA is TGCGCCAGCAGCCTTAATCGGGGCTACACCTTC.

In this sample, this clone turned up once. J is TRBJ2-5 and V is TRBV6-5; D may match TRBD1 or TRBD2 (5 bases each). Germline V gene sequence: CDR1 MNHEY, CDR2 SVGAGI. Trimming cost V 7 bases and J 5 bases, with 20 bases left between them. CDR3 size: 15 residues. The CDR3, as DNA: TGTGCCAGCACCCAAGAGGGGACCCAAAGGGAGACCCAGTACTTC. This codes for CASTQEGTQRETQYF.

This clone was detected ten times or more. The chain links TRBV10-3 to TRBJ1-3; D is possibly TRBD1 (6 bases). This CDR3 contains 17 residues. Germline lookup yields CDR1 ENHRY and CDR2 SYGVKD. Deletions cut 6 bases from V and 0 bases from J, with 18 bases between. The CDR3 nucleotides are TGTGCCATCAGAAAACAGGGTAACACCTCCTCTGGAAACACCATATATTTT. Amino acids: CAIRKQGNTSSGNTIYF.

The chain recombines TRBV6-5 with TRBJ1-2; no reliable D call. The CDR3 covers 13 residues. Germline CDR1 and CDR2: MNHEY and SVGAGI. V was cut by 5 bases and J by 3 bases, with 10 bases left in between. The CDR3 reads CASSEWADYGYTF. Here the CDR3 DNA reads TGTGCCAGCAGTGAATGGGCAGACTATGGCTACACCTTC.

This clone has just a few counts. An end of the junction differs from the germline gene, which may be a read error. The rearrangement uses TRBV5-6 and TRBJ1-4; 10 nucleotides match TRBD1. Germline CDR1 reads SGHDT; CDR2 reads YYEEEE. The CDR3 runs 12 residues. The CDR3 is CASSRDRGPLLF. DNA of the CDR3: TGTGCCAGCAGCCGTGACAGGGGGCCTTTGCTTTTT.